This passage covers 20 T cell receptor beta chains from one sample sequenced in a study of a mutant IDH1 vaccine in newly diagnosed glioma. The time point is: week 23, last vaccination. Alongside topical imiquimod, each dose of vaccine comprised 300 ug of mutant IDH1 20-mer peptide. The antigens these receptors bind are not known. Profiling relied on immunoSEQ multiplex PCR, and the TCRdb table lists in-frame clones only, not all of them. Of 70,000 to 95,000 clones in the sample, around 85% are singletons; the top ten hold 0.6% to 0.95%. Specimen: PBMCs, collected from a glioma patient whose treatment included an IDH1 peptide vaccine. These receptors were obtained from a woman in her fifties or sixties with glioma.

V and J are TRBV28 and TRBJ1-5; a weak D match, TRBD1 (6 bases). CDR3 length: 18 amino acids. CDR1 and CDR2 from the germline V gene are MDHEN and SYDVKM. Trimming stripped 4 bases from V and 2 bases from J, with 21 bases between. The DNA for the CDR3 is TGTGCCAGCAGTTCCTGGTCGGCAGGGGCCGGGGGCAATCAGCCCCAGCATTTT. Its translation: CASSSWSAGAGGNQPQHF.

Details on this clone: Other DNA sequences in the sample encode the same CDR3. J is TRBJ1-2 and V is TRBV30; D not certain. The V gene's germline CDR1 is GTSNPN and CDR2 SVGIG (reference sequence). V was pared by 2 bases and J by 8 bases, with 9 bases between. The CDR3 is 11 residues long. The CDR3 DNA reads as TGTGCCTGGAGTCCAGGAGGAGGCTACACCTTC. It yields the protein CAWSPGGGYTF.

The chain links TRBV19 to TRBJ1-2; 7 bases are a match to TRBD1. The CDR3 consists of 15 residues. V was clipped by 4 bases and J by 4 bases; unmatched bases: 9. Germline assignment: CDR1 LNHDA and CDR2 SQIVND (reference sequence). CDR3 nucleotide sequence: TGTGCCAGTAGTAACCGACAGGGAGGGAGCTATGGCTACACCTTC. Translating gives CASSNRQGGSYGYTF.

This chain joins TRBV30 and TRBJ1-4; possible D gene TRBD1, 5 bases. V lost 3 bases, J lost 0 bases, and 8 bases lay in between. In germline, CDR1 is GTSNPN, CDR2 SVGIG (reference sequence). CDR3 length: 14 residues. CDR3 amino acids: CAWSGTATNEKLFF. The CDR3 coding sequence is TGTGCCTGGAGCGGGACGGCAACTAATGAAAAACTGTTTTTT.

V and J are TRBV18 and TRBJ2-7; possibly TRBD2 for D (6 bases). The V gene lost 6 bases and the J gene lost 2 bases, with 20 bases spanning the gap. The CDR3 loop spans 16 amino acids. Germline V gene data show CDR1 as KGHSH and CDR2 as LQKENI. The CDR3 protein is CASSPLGRQGPYEQYF. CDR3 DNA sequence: TGTGCCAGCTCCCCATTAGGGAGGCAGGGACCCTACGAGCAGTACTTC.

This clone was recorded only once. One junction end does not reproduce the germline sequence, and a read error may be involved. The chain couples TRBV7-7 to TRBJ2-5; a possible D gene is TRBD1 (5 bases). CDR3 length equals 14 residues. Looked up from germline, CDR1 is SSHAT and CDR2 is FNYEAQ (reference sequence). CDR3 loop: CASSPGYMEETQYF. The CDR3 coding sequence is TGTGCTAGCAGCCCAGGGTATATGGAGGAGACCCAGTACTTC. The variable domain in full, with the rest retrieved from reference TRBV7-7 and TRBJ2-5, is GAGVSQSPRYKVTKRGQDVTLRCDPISSHATLYWYQQALGQGPEFLTYFNYEAQPDKSGLPSDRFSAERPEGSISTLTIQRTEQRDSAMYRCASSPGYMEETQYFGPGTRLLVL.

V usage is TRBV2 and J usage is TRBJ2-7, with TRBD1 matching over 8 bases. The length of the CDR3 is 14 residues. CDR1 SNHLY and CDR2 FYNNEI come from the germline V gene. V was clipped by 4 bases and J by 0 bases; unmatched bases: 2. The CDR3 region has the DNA TGTGCCAGCAGTGCCAGGGGGCACTCCTACGAGCAGTACTTC. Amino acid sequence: CASSARGHSYEQYF.

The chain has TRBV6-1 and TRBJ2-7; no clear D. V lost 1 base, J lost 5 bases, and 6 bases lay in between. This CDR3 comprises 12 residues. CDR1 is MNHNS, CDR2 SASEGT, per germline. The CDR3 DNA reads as TGTGCCAGCAGTGAAGTAGCCCACGAGCAGTACTTC. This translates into CASSEVAHEQYF.

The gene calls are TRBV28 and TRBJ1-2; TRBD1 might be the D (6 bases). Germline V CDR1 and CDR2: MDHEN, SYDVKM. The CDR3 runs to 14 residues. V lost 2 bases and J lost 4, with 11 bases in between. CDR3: CASSLRGGGYGYTF. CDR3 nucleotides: TGTGCCAGCAGTTTACGAGGAGGGGGCTATGGCTACACCTTC.

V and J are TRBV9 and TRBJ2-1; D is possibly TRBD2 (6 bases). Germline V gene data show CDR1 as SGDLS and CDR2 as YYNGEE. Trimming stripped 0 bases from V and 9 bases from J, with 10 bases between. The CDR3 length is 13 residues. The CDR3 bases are TGTGCCAGCAGCGTAGTTACGGAGGGTGAGCAGTTCTTC. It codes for CASSVVTEGEQFF.

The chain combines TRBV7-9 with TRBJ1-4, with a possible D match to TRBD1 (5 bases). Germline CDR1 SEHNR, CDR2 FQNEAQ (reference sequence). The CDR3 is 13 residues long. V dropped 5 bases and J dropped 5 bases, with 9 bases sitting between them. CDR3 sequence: CASSPTENEKLFF. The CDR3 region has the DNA TGTGCCAGCAGCCCGACAGAGAATGAAAAACTGTTTTTT.

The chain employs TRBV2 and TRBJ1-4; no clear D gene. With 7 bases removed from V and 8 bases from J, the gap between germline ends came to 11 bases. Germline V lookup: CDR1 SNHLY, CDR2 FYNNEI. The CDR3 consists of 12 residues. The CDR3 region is CASMGLEEKLFF. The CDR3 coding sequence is TGTGCCAGCATGGGGTTAGAGGAAAAACTGTTTTTT.

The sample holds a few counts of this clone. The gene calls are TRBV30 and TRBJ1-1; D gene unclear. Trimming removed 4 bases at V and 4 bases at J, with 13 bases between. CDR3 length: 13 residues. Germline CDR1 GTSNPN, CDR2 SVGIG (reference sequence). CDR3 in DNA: TGTGCCTGGAAGTCAGGCCCGGCCACTGAAGCTTTCTTT. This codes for CAWKSGPATEAFF. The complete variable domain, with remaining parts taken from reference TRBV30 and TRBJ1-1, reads SQTIHQWPATLVQPVGSPLSLECTVEGTSNPNLYWYRQAAGRGLQLLFYSVGIGQISSEVPQNLSASRPQDRQFILSSKKLLLSDSGFYLCAWKSGPATEAFFGQGTRLTVV.

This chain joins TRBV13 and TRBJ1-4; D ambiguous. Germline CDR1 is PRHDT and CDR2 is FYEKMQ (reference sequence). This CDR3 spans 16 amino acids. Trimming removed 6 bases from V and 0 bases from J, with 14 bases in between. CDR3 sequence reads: CASRGDLGATNEKLFF. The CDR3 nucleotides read TGTGCCAGCAGAGGAGATCTGGGTGCAACTAATGAAAAACTGTTTTTT.

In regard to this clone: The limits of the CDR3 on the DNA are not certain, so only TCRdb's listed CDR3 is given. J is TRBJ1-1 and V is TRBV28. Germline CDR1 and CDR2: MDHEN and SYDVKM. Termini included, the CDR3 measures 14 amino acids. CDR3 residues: CASSSSRRAAEAFF.

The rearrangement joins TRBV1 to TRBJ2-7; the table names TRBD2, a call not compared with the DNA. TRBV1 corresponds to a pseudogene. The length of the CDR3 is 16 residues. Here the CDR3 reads CTSSPSPLAIPYERYF. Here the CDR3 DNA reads TGCACCAGCAGCCCCTCCCCACTAGCAATCCCCTACGAGCGGTACTTC.

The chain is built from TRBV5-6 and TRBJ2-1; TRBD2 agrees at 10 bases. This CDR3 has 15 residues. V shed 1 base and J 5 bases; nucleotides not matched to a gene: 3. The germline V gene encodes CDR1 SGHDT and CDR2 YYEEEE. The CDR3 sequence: CASSLYSGRDNEQFF. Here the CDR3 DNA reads TGTGCCAGCAGCTTGTACAGCGGGAGGGACAATGAGCAGTTCTTC.

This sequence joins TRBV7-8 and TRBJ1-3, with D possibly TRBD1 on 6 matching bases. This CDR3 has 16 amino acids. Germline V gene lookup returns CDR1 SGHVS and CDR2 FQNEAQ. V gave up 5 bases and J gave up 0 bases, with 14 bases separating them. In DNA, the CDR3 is TGTGCCAGCAGCCCATACAGGGTTAGCTCTGGAAACACCATATATTTT. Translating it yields CASSPYRVSSGNTIYF.

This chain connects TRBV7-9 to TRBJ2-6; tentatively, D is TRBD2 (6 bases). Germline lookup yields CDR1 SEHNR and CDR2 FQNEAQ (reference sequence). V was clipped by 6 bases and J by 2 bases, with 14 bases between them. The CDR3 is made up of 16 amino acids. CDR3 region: CASRFGGGAGANVLTF. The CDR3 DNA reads TGTGCCAGCAGATTCGGGGGAGGTGCTGGGGCCAACGTCCTGACTTTC.

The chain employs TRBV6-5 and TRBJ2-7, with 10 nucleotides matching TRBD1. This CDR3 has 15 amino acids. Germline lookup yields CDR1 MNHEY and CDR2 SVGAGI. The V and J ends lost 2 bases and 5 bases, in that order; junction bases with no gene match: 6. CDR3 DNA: TGTGCCAGCAGTTACGGACAGGGGGATTTCCACGAGCAGTACTTC. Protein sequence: CASSYGQGDFHEQYF.